Listed below are T cell receptor beta chains from one sample, sequenced in a study of OX40 agonist ivuxolimab in advanced cancers. The data were produced by immunoSEQ multiplex PCR, yet TCRdb's version contains in-frame clones alone and is incomplete. The sample holds some 85,000 clones, around 90% seen once. The sample consisted of CD4+ or CD8+ T cells sorted from blood, taken in a trial of the OX40 agonist ivuxolimab. The receptors were sampled from an adult with an advanced solid tumor such as melanoma, head and neck, liver or kidney cancer. Both conserved end residues are trimmed from each CDR3.

v_call,j_call,cdr3_aa
TRBV11-3,TRBJ1-4,ASSLAGTGNNEKLF
TRBV5-6,TRBJ2-7,ASTGRGTSYEQY
TRBV6-5,TRBJ2-7,ASSYSRTGDSGQY
TRBV28,TRBJ2-7,ASSLSAGPSYEQY
TRBV6-5,TRBJ2-7,ASSYAGGSPYEQY
TRBV7-2,TRBJ2-5,ASSLAPGAETQY
TRBV4-2,TRBJ2-7,ASSLNLQADAYEQY
TRBV7-8,TRBJ2-3,ASRGGSDTQY
TRBV10-3,TRBJ2-7,AISESTPAVEQY
TRBV6-1,TRBJ2-1,ASSEAKAGRDGEQF
TRBV5-4,TRBJ2-7,ASSSLAGGRSYEQY
TRBV19,TRBJ2-3,ASKNRPRAPDTQY
TRBV7-2,TRBJ2-7,ASSFKVADEQY
TRBV7-3,TRBJ2-3,ASSLYAGADTQY
TRBV10-3,TRBJ2-7,AISESGRGTDRYEQY
TRBV28,TRBJ1-1,ASRQINTEAF
TRBV11-2,TRBJ2-7,ASSLVSSGSYEQY
TRBV28,TRBJ1-6,ASRGPSPLH
TRBV6-5,TRBJ1-1,ASSYSSGAENTEAF
TRBV2,TRBJ1-3,ASSGTGPGNTIY
TRBV7-8,TRBJ1-2,ASSPINYGYT
TRBV5-1,TRBJ1-2,ASSTQEYYGYT
TRBV28,TRBJ1-3,ASSATSGNTIY